This passage covers 9 T cell receptor beta chains from one sample sequenced in a study of blood T cell repertoires in COVID-19. The protocol was immunoSEQ multiplex PCR, while the TCRdb copy is restricted to in-frame clones and leaves out a portion. Of 90,000 to 100,000 clones listed, over 70% are singletons. Material for sequencing was peripheral blood. These receptors were obtained from a man between 60 and 75 years old with acute or convalescent COVID-19.

This clone was counted a few times. The chain employs TRBV19 and TRBJ2-6; tentative D call: TRBD1 (6 bases). V was pared by 10 bases and J by 0 bases, with 16 bases between. The CDR3 has 16 residues. Germline V lookup: CDR1 LNHDA, CDR2 SQIVND (reference sequence). The CDR3, as DNA: TGTGCCAACCAGCTACAGGGCCGCTCTGGGGCCAACGTCCTGACTTTC. It encodes CANQLQGRSGANVLTF.

A single count supports this clone. The chain couples TRBV16 to TRBJ2-1; D is possibly TRBD2 (6 bases). The CDR3 covers 13 residues. V was shortened by 1 base and J by 7 bases, with 8 bases between the two germline ends. From germline, CDR1 is KGHSY and CDR2 FQNENV. The chain's CDR3 is CASSQWRGNEQFF. DNA for the CDR3: TGTGCCAGCAGCCAATGGAGGGGAAATGAGCAGTTCTTC.

The rearrangement joins TRBV27 to TRBJ2-7, with 8 bases aligning to TRBD1. Germline values: CDR1 MNHEY, CDR2 SMNVEV (reference sequence). The CDR3 contains 14 residues. V lost 5 bases and J lost 3; bases outside the gene matches: 6. The CDR3 region has the DNA TGTGCCAGCAGTCCGGGGACAGGTATCTACGAGCAGTACTTC. This translates into CASSPGTGIYEQYF.

The chain carries TRBV19 and TRBJ2-7; weak D call: TRBD2 (5 bases). V lost 3 bases and J lost 3, with 12 bases in between. This CDR3 is built from 14 residues. CDR1 LNHDA and CDR2 SQIVND come from the germline V gene (reference sequence). Here the CDR3 DNA reads TGTGCCAGTAGTATGGGCCCGGGGAACTACGAGCAGTACTTC. Translation gives CASSMGPGNYEQYF.

The chain recombines TRBV5-4 with TRBJ2-3, with 9 bases identical to TRBD1. With V trimmed by 4 bases and J by 7 bases, 10 bases remained unmatched. Germline V CDR1 and CDR2: SGHNT, YYREEE (reference sequence). The CDR3 length is 15 residues. CDR3 residues: CASSRQDRGGHTQYF. The CDR3 DNA is TGTGCCAGCAGCAGACAGGACAGGGGTGGTCATACGCAGTATTTT.

The gene calls are TRBV11-1 and TRBJ1-5, with 10 nucleotides matching TRBD1. This CDR3 is built from 15 residues. Germline loops: CDR1 SGHAT, CDR2 FQDESV (reference sequence). V gave up 5 bases and J gave up 4 bases; unmatched junction bases: 5. CDR3 loop: CASSEGQGKNQPQHF. The DNA of the CDR3 is TGTGCCAGCAGCGAGGGACAGGGGAAAAATCAGCCCCAGCATTTT.

J is TRBJ1-1 and V is TRBV3-1 (or the pseudogene TRBV3-2), with D perhaps matching TRBD1 (6 bases). Germline-derived CDR1 and CDR2 are LGHDT and YNNKEL (reference sequence). V was trimmed by 4 bases and J by 10 bases, leaving 19 bases between them. The CDR3 sequence is 14 residues long. The CDR3 region is CASSLETGVRGAFF. Written as DNA, the CDR3 is TGTGCCAGCAGCCTAGAAACAGGAGTCAGGGGAGCTTTCTTT.

The chain combines TRBV6-4 with TRBJ2-1, with 15 bases aligning to TRBD2. There are 16 residues in the CDR3. The junction had 5 bases not matched to a gene; V was cut back by 4 bases and J by 7 bases. Per germline, CDR1 MRHNA and CDR2 SNTAGT. DNA for the CDR3: TGTGCCAGCAGTGTCTTTGGACTAGCGGGAGGGAATGAGCAGTTCTTC. Translated: CASSVFGLAGGNEQFF.

This chain uses TRBV6-5 with TRBJ2-1; D is unresolved. The V and J ends lost 10 bases and 0 bases respectively, with 10 bases between them. Germline V gene lookup returns CDR1 MNHEY and CDR2 SVGAGI. This CDR3 is 13 amino acids long. CDR3 amino acids: CATRQTSYNEQFF. CDR3 nucleotide sequence: TGTGCCACAAGACAAACCTCCTACAATGAGCAGTTCTTC.